What follows are 9 T cell receptor beta chains derived from one specimen sequenced in a study of blood T cell repertoires in COVID-19. Only in-frame clones appear in the TCRdb table, and some are missing; sequencing was by immunoSEQ multiplex PCR. The data show around 130,000 clones, more than 80% seen once. The sample consisted of peripheral blood. These receptor sequences come from an elderly woman with acute or convalescent COVID-19.

The rearrangement links TRBV6-5 to TRBJ1-3; TRBD1 aligns across 9 bases. The CDR3 extends over 13 amino acids. The V and J ends lost 6 bases and 4 bases, in that order; junction bases with no gene match: 1. The V gene's germline CDR1 is MNHEY and CDR2 SVGAGI. The CDR3 DNA sequence: TGTGCCAGCAGGGGGACAGGGGGAAACACCATATATTTT. Its protein product is CASRGTGGNTIYF.

This clone appeared a single time. The chain couples TRBV2 to TRBJ1-5, with TRBD1 matching 7 bases. Losses at the gene ends were 6 bases for V and 6 bases for J; bases not matched to a gene: 8. Germline CDR1 reads SNHLY; CDR2 reads FYNNEI. The CDR3 sequence is 14 residues long. The CDR3 sequence is CASRGDRVGQPQHF. In DNA form, the CDR3 reads TGTGCCAGCAGAGGAGACAGGGTAGGTCAGCCCCAGCATTTT.

The genes are TRBV18 and TRBJ1-1; D is ambiguous. Germline lookup yields CDR1 KGHSH and CDR2 LQKENI. V gave up 3 bases and J gave up 1 base, with 18 bases separating them. CDR3 length equals 17 residues. CDR3 nucleotides: TGTGCCAGCTCACCTTCAATCCTAGCTGCACCGAACACTGAAGCTTTCTTT. Encoded protein: CASSPSILAAPNTEAFF.

J is TRBJ1-1 and V is TRBV5-1; TRBD1 matches at 8 bases. The germline gives CDR1 SGHRS, CDR2 YFSETQ. Trimming removed 2 bases from V and 5 bases from J; junction bases left unmatched: 5. This CDR3 region has 14 residues. The CDR3 nucleotides are TGCGCCAGCAGCTTCAGGGGGCAGAAAACTGAAGCTTTCTTT. Translated, it gives CASSFRGQKTEAFF.

V and J are TRBV7-9 and TRBJ2-1; 7 bases align to TRBD1. J gave up 5 bases and V 5 bases, and 6 bases lay outside the gene matches. Germline assignment: CDR1 SEHNR and CDR2 FQNEAQ (reference sequence). The CDR3 is 14 residues long. This chain's CDR3 is CASSGRTGHNEQFF. Written as DNA, the CDR3 is TGTGCCAGCAGCGGCCGGACAGGACACAATGAGCAGTTCTTC.

The CDR3 sequence is CSVEFPTGTDTQYF. The CDR3 nucleotides read TGCAGCGTTGAATTTCCGACAGGGACAGATACGCAGTATTTT. This chain joins TRBV29-1 and TRBJ2-3, with 7 nucleotides matching TRBD1. V lost 2 bases to trimming and J lost 3 bases; unmatched junction nucleotides: 5. Looked up from germline, CDR1 is SQVTM and CDR2 is ANQGSEA. The CDR3 contains 14 residues.

This chain links TRBV7-2 with TRBJ1-6; D gene uncertain. The CDR3 is 15 residues long. The V gene's germline CDR1 is SGHTA and CDR2 FQGNSA. Trimming removed 2 bases from V and 2 bases from J, with 7 bases in between. The CDR3 coding sequence is TGTGCCAGCAGCTTATCGGGTGCCTATAATTCACCCCTCCACTTT. The encoded protein is CASSLSGAYNSPLHF.

This sequence joins TRBV13 and TRBJ1-6; TRBD1 might be the D (5 bases). CDR1 PRHDT and CDR2 FYEKMQ come from the germline V gene (reference sequence). The CDR3 sequence is 15 residues long. V gave up 2 bases and J gave up 5 bases, with 10 bases separating them. The CDR3 DNA sequence: TGTGCCAGCAGCTTAAGACAGCTAGATAATTCACCCCTCCACTTT. Translated, it gives CASSLRQLDNSPLHF.

The chain uses TRBV24-1 and TRBJ2-1, with 8 bases identical to TRBD2. Germline V gene lookup returns CDR1 KGHDR and CDR2 SFDVKD. The CDR3 has 16 amino acids. V gave up 5 bases and J gave up 1 base; unmatched junction bases: 6. The chain's CDR3 is CATSGSGGDSYNEQFF. The CDR3 coding sequence is TGTGCCACCAGTGGGAGCGGGGGCGATTCCTACAATGAGCAGTTCTTC.